A single sample gave rise to the 29 T cell receptor beta chains below, sequenced in a study of CD8 T cells in Susac syndrome (dated by TCRdb to between 2019 and 2020). Library method: the immunoSEQ multiplex PCR assay. RNA was extracted using the RNeasy kit, and roughly 0.5 to 1 ug of the RNA was reverse transcribed with random hexamers. In TCRdb, the public reads were trimmed at Q25 with fastp and aligned with MiXCR, with productive beta chains retained. Identical CDR3 protein sequences are pooled into one entry, listed with their most common genes and DNA. A total of 350,000 to 550,000 distinct CDR3 sequences appear in this sample, more than 80% of them only once. Of the sample, about 0.1% is held by the ten largest clones. The sequenced sample consisted of CD8+ T cells from PBMCs. These receptors were taken from a human donor with multiple sclerosis.

The chain carries TRBV13 and TRBJ2-1; 7 bases align to TRBD1. This CDR3 region has 15 residues. CDR1 and CDR2 (germline): PRHDT, FYEKMQ (reference sequence). V was pared by 5 bases and J by 2 bases, with 6 bases of the junction left unmatched. CDR3 nucleotide sequence: TGTGCCAGCAGCGCCGACAGGGTGGCCTACAATGAGCAGTTCTTC. Amino acid sequence: CASSADRVAYNEQFF.

The rearrangement uses TRBV5-1 and TRBJ2-7, with TRBD1 identical over 7 bases. There are 14 residues in the CDR3. With V trimmed by 4 bases and J by 3 bases, 7 bases remained unmatched. CDR1 is SGHRS, CDR2 YFSETQ, per germline. The CDR3 nucleotides read TGCGCCAGCAGCACAGGGACAGAACTCTACGAGCAGTACTTC. Translated: CASSTGTELYEQYF.

The chain employs TRBV14 and TRBJ1-1; maybe TRBD1 (5 bases). Germline CDR1 is SGHDN and CDR2 is FVKESK. The length of the CDR3 is 13 residues. Trimming removed 0 bases from V and 8 bases from J, with 10 bases in between. CDR3 sequence (DNA): TGTGCCAGCAGCCAAGATGAGGGGATGGAAGCTTTCTTT. It encodes CASSQDEGMEAFF.

The chain is built from TRBV12-3 or TRBV12-4 and TRBJ1-5; D possibly corresponds to TRBD1 (6 bases). There are 17 residues in the CDR3. V was cut by 6 bases and J by 5 bases, with 23 bases left in between. This CDR3 is CASRPPGSRGGDQPQHF. The CDR3 nucleotides are TGTGCCAGCAGGCCGCCCGGTAGCAGGGGCGGTGATCAGCCCCAGCATTTT.

The chain is built from TRBV2 and TRBJ2-7; perhaps TRBD2 as D (6 bases). V was clipped by 5 bases and J by 0 bases, with 17 bases between them. Germline V lookup: CDR1 SNHLY, CDR2 FYNNEI. The CDR3 is 16 residues long. The CDR3 here is CASSSGVGLSSYEQYF. In DNA form, the CDR3 reads TGTGCCAGCAGTTCGGGAGTCGGCCTAAGCTCCTACGAGCAGTACTTC.

This clonotype has only one observation. V usage is TRBV11-2 and J usage is TRBJ1-1, with D hard to call. The CDR3 loop spans 19 amino acids. The ends were cut back, 0 bases at V and 4 bases at J, with 24 bases in the middle. CDR1 SGHAT and CDR2 FQNNGV come from the germline V gene. The CDR3 sequence is CASSLEASLIARPGTEAFF. CDR3 DNA: TGTGCCAGCAGCTTAGAGGCCAGCCTCATCGCTCGTCCGGGCACTGAAGCTTTCTTT.

This chain connects TRBV9 to TRBJ2-1; either TRBD1 or TRBD2 may supply D (5 bases each). This CDR3 has 15 amino acids. Germline V lookup: CDR1 SGDLS, CDR2 YYNGEE. V shed 7 bases and J shed 7 bases, with 21 bases lying between them. Here the CDR3 reads CASDGTGLGGNEQFF. For the CDR3, the DNA is TGTGCCAGCGACGGGACGGGGTTGGGTGGAAATGAGCAGTTCTTC. Together with reference TRBV9 and TRBJ2-1, the CDR3 gives the full variable domain: DSGVTQTPKHLITATGQRVTLRCSPRSGDLSVYWYQQSLDQGLQFLIQYYNGEERAKGNILERFSAQQFPDLHSELNLSSLELGDSALYFCASDGTGLGGNEQFFGPGTRLTVL.

This clonotype was found once. J is TRBJ2-1 and V is TRBV20-1; D may be TRBD2 (6 bases). Germline V gene lookup returns CDR1 DFQATT and CDR2 SNEGSKA (reference sequence). The CDR3 has 18 residues. V was clipped by 0 bases and J by 0 bases, with 18 bases between them. Here the CDR3 reads CSARDRSSGLSSYNEQFF. The CDR3 DNA is TGCAGTGCTAGAGATAGGAGTAGCGGACTAAGCTCCTACAATGAGCAGTTCTTC.

The chain uses TRBV6-1 and TRBJ2-1; the match to TRBD1 covers 8 bases. CDR1 MNHNS and CDR2 SASEGT come from the germline V gene. V was clipped by 7 bases and J by 6 bases; unmatched bases: 2. CDR3 size: 12 residues. CDR3 in amino acids: CASTDRGNEQFF. In nucleotides, the CDR3 is TGTGCCAGCACCGACAGGGGCAATGAGCAGTTCTTC.

The chain has TRBV4-1 and TRBJ2-3, with 11 bases that match TRBD2. Germline V CDR1 and CDR2: MGHRA, YSYEKL. This CDR3 comprises 16 residues. Germline trimming cut 5 bases from V and 0 bases from J; bases unmatched to any gene: 4. The CDR3, as DNA: TGCGCCAGCAGCACATTAGCGGGGGGGAGCACAGATACGCAGTATTTT. Amino acid sequence: CASSTLAGGSTDTQYF.

The V call is TRBV28, the J call TRBJ1-5, with a weak D call TRBD1 (5 bases). The V end lost 6 bases, the J end lost 0 bases, and 18 bases lay between the germline ends. Germline CDR1 reads MDHEN; CDR2 reads SYDVKM. The CDR3 is 17 residues long. CDR3 in DNA: TGTGCCAGCAGCGAACTTCCGACAGAAGATAGCAATCAGCCCCAGCATTTT. It encodes CASSELPTEDSNQPQHF.

The chain joins TRBV7-9 to TRBJ1-2; a weak D match, TRBD1 (6 bases). Germline V gene sequence: CDR1 SEHNR, CDR2 FQNEAQ (reference sequence). The CDR3 consists of 19 residues. Trimming removed 4 bases from V and 4 bases from J, with 28 bases in between. Written as DNA, the CDR3 is TGTGCCAGCAGCTCCCTCGAGGGGGGCCACGACACAAGCAGCTATGGCTACACCTTC. It yields the protein CASSSLEGGHDTSSYGYTF.

Only a few counts were recorded for this clonotype. This chain joins TRBV20-1 and TRBJ2-3; 12 nucleotides align to TRBD2. The V gene end was trimmed by 0 bases and the J gene end by 7 bases; junction bases not matched to a gene: 5. The CDR3 covers 15 residues. Germline V gene sequence: CDR1 DFQATT, CDR2 SNEGSKA (reference sequence). The CDR3 loop is CSARDWLAGGYTQYF. Written as DNA, the CDR3 is TGCAGTGCTAGAGATTGGCTAGCGGGGGGGTATACGCAGTATTTT.

The V gene is TRBV27, the J gene TRBJ1-1; D may be TRBD1 (6 bases). Trimming removed 3 bases at V and 2 bases at J, with 10 bases between. The CDR3 contains 14 residues. CDR1 is MNHEY and CDR2 is SMNVEV in the germline V gene (reference sequence). CDR3 coding DNA: TGTGCCAGCAGTTTTGGACAGACAAACACTGAAGCTTTCTTT. Residues: CASSFGQTNTEAFF.

The rearrangement links TRBV7-9 to TRBJ2-1; D unresolved. The germline V and J ends were trimmed by 7 bases and 8 bases, with 15 bases remaining between them. The CDR3 length is 13 residues. Germline V gene lookup returns CDR1 SEHNR and CDR2 FQNEAQ (reference sequence). CDR3 sequence (DNA): TGTGCCAGCACCCCAGGTTGGGCCGATGAGCAGTTCTTC. Translation: CASTPGWADEQFF.

The chain joins TRBV7-9 to TRBJ2-5, with D perhaps matching TRBD1 (6 bases). The CDR3 totals 14 residues. The V gene lost 5 bases and the J gene lost 4 bases, with 14 bases spanning the gap. The germline V gene encodes CDR1 SEHNR and CDR2 FQNEAQ (reference sequence). CDR3 loop: CASSRPDRRETQYF. CDR3 coding DNA: TGTGCCAGCAGCCGACCCGACAGGCGAGAGACCCAGTACTTC.

The CDR3 nucleotides are TGTGCCAGCAGCGTAGCTGGTAAAGCGGGGTTCTACAATGAGCAGTTCTTC. Translation gives CASSVAGKAGFYNEQFF. The chain employs TRBV9 and TRBJ2-1; TRBD2 aligns across 7 bases. CDR3 length equals 17 residues. V shed 0 bases and J 3 bases; nucleotides not matched to a gene: 9. CDR1 SGDLS and CDR2 YYNGEE come from the germline V gene.

This clonotype has just one count. This rearrangement joins TRBV5-1 to TRBJ2-1; no definite D call. This CDR3 spans 15 amino acids. The germline V and J ends were trimmed by 0 bases and 2 bases, with 9 bases remaining between them. Per germline, CDR1 SGHRS and CDR2 YFSETQ. The CDR3 here is CASSLGGPPYNEQFF. DNA for the CDR3: TGCGCCAGCAGCTTGGGTGGGCCTCCCTACAATGAGCAGTTCTTC.

The chain has TRBV28 and TRBJ2-1, with a tentative D call TRBD2 (5 bases). CDR1 MDHEN and CDR2 SYDVKM come from the germline V gene. The CDR3 is made up of 16 amino acids. V lost 3 bases and J 4 bases, leaving 16 bases between the germline ends. CDR3: CASSLRRRRGYNEQFF. The CDR3 region has the DNA TGTGCCAGCAGTTTGCGGCGTCGAAGAGGGTACAATGAGCAGTTCTTC.

The CDR3 loop is CASSMGLGQLADTQYF. The CDR3 DNA sequence: TGTGCCAGCAGTATGGGACTTGGCCAACTAGCAGATACGCAGTATTTT. The chain joins TRBV27 to TRBJ2-3; maybe TRBD2 (6 bases). The length of the CDR3 is 16 residues. V was cut by 5 bases and J by 4 bases, with 19 bases left in between. In germline, CDR1 is MNHEY, CDR2 SMNVEV (reference sequence).

The rearrangement uses TRBV4-1 and TRBJ1-1, with D possibly matching TRBD1 (5 bases). The CDR3 is 16 residues long. V lost 0 bases and J 3 bases, leaving 14 bases between the germline ends. Per the germline V gene, CDR1 is MGHRA and CDR2 is YSYEKL. The CDR3 nucleotides read TGCGCCAGCAGCCAAGAATCGGGCCAGGGAGACACTGAAGCTTTCTTT. It is translated as CASSQESGQGDTEAFF.

This chain joins TRBV28 and TRBJ2-7, with D maybe TRBD2 (5 bases). Germline CDR1 reads MDHEN; CDR2 reads SYDVKM. The CDR3 loop spans 15 amino acids. V dropped 7 bases and J dropped 5 bases, with 21 bases sitting between them. The CDR3 DNA reads TGTGCCAGCAAAGTGGGGAGCGACACCGCCGACGAGCAGTACTTC. Amino acid sequence: CASKVGSDTADEQYF.

This chain connects TRBV6-5 to TRBJ2-2; TRBD1 might be the D (6 bases). Trimming took off 1 base at V and 3 bases at J, with 18 bases between the two ends. The length of the CDR3 is 18 residues. Germline V lookup: CDR1 MNHEY, CDR2 SVGAGI. CDR3 DNA: TGTGCCAGCAGTTACTTTTTCTGGCAGGGGCAGGACACCGGGGAGCTGTTTTTT. It is translated as CASSYFFWQGQDTGELFF.

The genes are TRBV3-1 and TRBJ1-3, with 7 bases identical to TRBD1. Germline V gives CDR1 LGHDT, CDR2 YNNKEL (reference sequence). Trimming at V came to 3 bases and at J to 1 base, leaving 9 bases not matched to a gene. This CDR3 region has 17 residues. This chain's CDR3 is CASSQGVRQGSGNTIYF. The DNA for the CDR3 is TGTGCCAGCAGCCAGGGGGTGAGACAGGGTTCTGGAAACACCATATATTTT.

V and J are TRBV5-6 and TRBJ1-5; 9 bases line up with TRBD1. V was clipped by 3 bases and J by 6 bases; unmatched bases: 7. Germline CDR1 reads SGHDT; CDR2 reads YYEEEE. The CDR3 length is 15 residues. CDR3 sequence (DNA): TGTGCCAGCAGCTCCACAGGGGGCCTTTTTCAGCCCCAGCATTTT. Protein sequence: CASSSTGGLFQPQHF.

This chain links TRBV12-3 or TRBV12-4 with TRBJ2-1; 10 bases fit TRBD2. The J segment lost 10 bases and the V segment lost 6 bases, leaving 12 bases of the junction unmatched. This CDR3 has 15 residues. The DNA for the CDR3 is TGTGCCAGCAGAAAGCTGTCTAGCGGGGGACCAGAGCAGTTCTTC. This gives the protein CASRKLSSGGPEQFF.

This clonotype appeared a single time. V gene TRBV14 combines with J gene TRBJ2-1, with D possibly matching TRBD1 (5 bases). CDR3 length equals 13 residues. The germline V gene encodes CDR1 SGHDN and CDR2 FVKESK. Trimming left V 3 bases short and J 3 bases short, with 6 bases between. CDR3 nucleotides: TGTGCCAGCAGCCAGACAGTCTACAATGAGCAGTTCTTC. It yields the protein CASSQTVYNEQFF.

The V call is TRBV5-4, the J call TRBJ2-7; 9 positions agree with TRBD1. The CDR3 loop spans 13 amino acids. Germline CDR1 and CDR2: SGHNT and YYREEE (reference sequence). Trimming at V came to 6 bases and at J to 3 bases, leaving 4 bases not matched to a gene. As DNA, the CDR3 is TGTGCCAGCAACCGGGACAGGGACTACGAGCAGTACTTC. Its translation: CASNRDRDYEQYF. The full variable domain, with the rest looked up from reference TRBV5-4 and TRBJ2-7, is ETGVTQSPTHLIKTRGQQVTLRCSSQSGHNTVSWYQQALGQGPQFIFQYYREEENGRGNFPPRFSGLQFPNYSSELNVNALELDDSALYLCASNRDRDYEQYFGPGTRLTVT.

V usage is TRBV2 and J usage is TRBJ1-2, with D perhaps matching TRBD1 (6 bases). The germline V gene encodes CDR1 SNHLY and CDR2 FYNNEI. This CDR3 spans 11 amino acids. V lost 10 bases and J lost 5, with 11 bases in between. The CDR3 region is CANGTSYGYTF. The CDR3 DNA follows: TGTGCCAACGGGACATCTTATGGCTACACCTTC.